Following are 5 T cell receptor beta chains from one sample sequenced in a study of CD8+ T cells in alopecia areata. Isolated RNA was reverse transcribed into cDNA used as the sequencing template. The method was immunoSEQ multiplex PCR; TCRdb's version includes in-frame clones alone and lacks a portion of them. This table holds approximately 200,000 clones, around two fifths found once. Treatment given: oral pan-JAK inhibitor, 5-10 mg twice daily. Sequenced here: CD4+ T cells sorted from blood, sampled at approximately week 39, from a patient treated with tofacitinib. These receptors all stem from a human donor with alopecia areata.

This clone has a handful of counts. The chain carries TRBV30 and TRBJ1-5; 9 nucleotides match TRBD1. Germline V gene sequence: CDR1 GTSNPN, CDR2 SVGIG (reference sequence). Losses at the gene ends were 0 bases for V and 6 bases for J; bases not matched to a gene: 6. There are 15 residues in the CDR3. The CDR3 nucleotides read TGTGCCTGGAGTGTAAGGGACAGGGTGTTTCAGCCCCAGCATTTT. Translated, it gives CAWSVRDRVFQPQHF.

This chain uses TRBV7-2 with TRBJ1-5; possibly TRBD1 for D (6 bases). Germline CDR1 reads SGHTA; CDR2 reads FQGNSA. This CDR3 contains 15 residues. Trimming removed 1 base at V and 7 bases at J, with 14 bases between. The DNA for the CDR3 is TGTGCCAGCAGCTTAGTCTCGGGGGCGGGACAGCCCCAGCATTTT. Its translation: CASSLVSGAGQPQHF.

The chain has TRBV10-3 and TRBJ2-3; D ambiguous. The V gene lost 5 bases and the J gene lost 6 bases, with 18 bases spanning the gap. The CDR3 contains 15 residues. The V gene's germline CDR1 is ENHRY and CDR2 SYGVKD. In nucleotides, the CDR3 is TGTGCCATCAGTCCCTCGGAGCGCAGGATGGATACGCAGTATTTT. Its protein product is CAISPSERRMDTQYF.

Only a few counts were recorded for this clone. The junction shows a germline mismatch at one end, possibly a read error. This chain uses TRBV29-1 with TRBJ2-3; weak D call: TRBD2 (5 bases). In germline, CDR1 is SQVTM, CDR2 ANQGSEA. The CDR3 loop spans 13 amino acids. In DNA form, the CDR3 reads TGCAGCGGTGAAGCGGAGGGCACAGATACGCAGTATTTT. It yields the protein CSGEAEGTDTQYF.

The chain couples TRBV6-6 to TRBJ2-1, with 10 nucleotides matching TRBD2. The CDR3 sequence is 15 residues long. The V and J ends lost 6 bases and 8 bases, in that order; junction bases with no gene match: 10. Germline values: CDR1 MNHNY, CDR2 SVGAGI (reference sequence). CDR3: CASSSGTSVGDEQFF. The DNA for the CDR3 is TGTGCCAGCAGCTCCGGGACTAGCGTCGGCGATGAGCAGTTCTTC.